In this sample, the clone carrying this T cell receptor beta chain turned up a few times. This sample was included in a study of control samples from healthy donors and cancer patients. This table comes from immunoSEQ multiplex PCR, and its TCRdb copy is limited to in-frame clones, with some not included. The sample records roughly 92,000 clones, approximately 90% being singletons. The origin of this receptor is a woman aged 45-59 years in good health. The specimen sequenced was blood.

The CDR3 reads CASHLQGSTDTQYF. CDR3 sequence (DNA): TGTGCCAGTCACCTACAGGGTAGTACAGATACGCAGTATTTT. The chain carries TRBV2 and TRBJ2-3; tentative D call: TRBD1 (6 bases). The germline V gene has CDR1 SNHLY and CDR2 FYNNEI. The germline V and J ends were trimmed by 9 bases and 3 bases, with 16 bases remaining between them. CDR3 length equals 14 residues.